This TCR beta chain originates from a study of blood T cell repertoires in COVID-19. Trimming left V 9 bases short and J 6 bases short, with 14 bases between. Germline loops: CDR1 LNHDA, CDR2 SQIVND (reference sequence). This CDR3 region has 12 residues. This clone appeared a single time. Method: immunoSEQ multiplex PCR; TCRdb's copy keeps in-frame clones and lacks some. Altogether roughly 43,000 clones are present, about 90% being singletons, with the ten largest covering about 16%. Sequencing was performed on peripheral blood. The chain carries TRBV19 and TRBJ1-2; D is possibly TRBD1 (5 bases). This TCR was recovered from a human donor in a cohort sampled during active COVID-19. The CDR3 loop reads CASADSRHGYTF. CDR3 coding DNA: TGTGCCAGCGCAGACAGCAGACATGGCTACACCTTC.